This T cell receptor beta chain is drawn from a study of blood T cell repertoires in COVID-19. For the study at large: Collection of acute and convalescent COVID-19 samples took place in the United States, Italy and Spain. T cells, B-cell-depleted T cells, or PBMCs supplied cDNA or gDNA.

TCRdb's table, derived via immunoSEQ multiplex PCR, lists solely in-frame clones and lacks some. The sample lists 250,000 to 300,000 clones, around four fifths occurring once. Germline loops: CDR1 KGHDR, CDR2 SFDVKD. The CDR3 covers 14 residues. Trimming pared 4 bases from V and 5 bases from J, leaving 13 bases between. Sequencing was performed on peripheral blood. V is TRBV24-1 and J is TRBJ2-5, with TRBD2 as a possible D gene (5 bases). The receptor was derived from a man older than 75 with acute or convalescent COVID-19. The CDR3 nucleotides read TGTGCCACCAGTGACCCAGGACTGGGTGAGACCCAGTACTTC. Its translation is CATSDPGLGETQYF.